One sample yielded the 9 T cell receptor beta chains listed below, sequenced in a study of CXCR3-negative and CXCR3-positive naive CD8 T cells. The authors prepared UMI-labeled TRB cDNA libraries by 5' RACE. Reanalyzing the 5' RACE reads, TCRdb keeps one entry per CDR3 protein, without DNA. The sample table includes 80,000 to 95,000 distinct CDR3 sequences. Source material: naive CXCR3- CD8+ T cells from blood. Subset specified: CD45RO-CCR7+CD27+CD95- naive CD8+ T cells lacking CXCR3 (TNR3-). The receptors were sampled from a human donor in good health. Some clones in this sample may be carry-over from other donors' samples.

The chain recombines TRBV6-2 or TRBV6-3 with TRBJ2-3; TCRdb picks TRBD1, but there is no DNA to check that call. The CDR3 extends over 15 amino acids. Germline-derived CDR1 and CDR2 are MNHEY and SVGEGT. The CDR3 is CASSYRDNPTDTQYF.

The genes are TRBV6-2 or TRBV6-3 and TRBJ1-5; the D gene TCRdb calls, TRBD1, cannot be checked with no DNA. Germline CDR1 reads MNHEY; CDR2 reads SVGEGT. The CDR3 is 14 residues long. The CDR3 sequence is CAGKLRGDNQPQHF.

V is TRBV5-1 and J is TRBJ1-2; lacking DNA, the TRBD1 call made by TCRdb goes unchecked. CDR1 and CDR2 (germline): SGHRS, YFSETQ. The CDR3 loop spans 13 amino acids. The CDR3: CASSWTAGGGYTF.

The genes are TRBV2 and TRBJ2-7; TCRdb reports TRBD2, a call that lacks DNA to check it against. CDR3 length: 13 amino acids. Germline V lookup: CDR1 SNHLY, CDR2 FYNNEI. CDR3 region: CASSEASGYEQYF.

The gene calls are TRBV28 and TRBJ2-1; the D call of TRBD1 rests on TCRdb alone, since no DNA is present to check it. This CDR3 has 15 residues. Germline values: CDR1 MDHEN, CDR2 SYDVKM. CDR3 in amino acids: CASRERDRAYNEQFF.

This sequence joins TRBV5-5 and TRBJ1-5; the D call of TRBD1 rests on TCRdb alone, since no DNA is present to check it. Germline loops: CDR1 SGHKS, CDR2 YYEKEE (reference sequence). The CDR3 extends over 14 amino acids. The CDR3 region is CASSYRQGRQPQHF.

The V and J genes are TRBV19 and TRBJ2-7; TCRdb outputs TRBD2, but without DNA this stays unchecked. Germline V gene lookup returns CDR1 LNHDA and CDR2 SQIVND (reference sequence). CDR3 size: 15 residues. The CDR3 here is CASSIATSGSPEQYF.

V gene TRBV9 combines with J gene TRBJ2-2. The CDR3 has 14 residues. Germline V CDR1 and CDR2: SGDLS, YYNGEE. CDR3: CASSVTGYTGELFF.

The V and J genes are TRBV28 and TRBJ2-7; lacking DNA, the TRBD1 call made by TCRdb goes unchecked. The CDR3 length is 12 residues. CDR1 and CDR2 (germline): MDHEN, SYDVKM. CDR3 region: CASSPTGLEQYF. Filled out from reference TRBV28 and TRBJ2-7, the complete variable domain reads DVKVTQSSRYLVKRTGEKVFLECVQDMDHENMFWYRQDPGLGLRLIYFSYDVKMKEKGDIPEGYSVSREKKERFSLILESASTNQTSMYLCASSPTGLEQYFGPGTRLTVT.